A selection of T cell receptor beta chains follows, all from one sample in a study of T cells in localized non-small cell lung cancer. TCRdb's table, derived via immunoSEQ multiplex PCR, lists solely in-frame clones and lacks some. The sample has tens of thousands of clones; 86% are singletons. The sample consisted of peripheral blood mononuclear cells, taken before any cancer treatment. The receptors derive from a male donor at least 60 years old with stage II lung adenocarcinoma. Each CDR3 is given with its conserved first and last residue. A D gene is named only where the DNA matches it firmly. Expanded clones are given a class, and other clones once, few, many or no size at all.

J: TRBJ2-1
V: TRBV4-1
size: -
D: TRBD2
DNA: TGCGCCAGCAGCCAAGGACTAGCGTTCAACTCCTACAATGAGCAGTTCTTC
CDR3: CASSQGLAFNSYNEQFF

J: TRBJ1-1
V: TRBV5-1
size: -
D: -
DNA: TGCGCCAGCAGCTTGAGTGCGGGGACGGCGCGCACTGAAGCTTTCTTT
CDR3: CASSLSAGTARTEAFF

J: TRBJ1-1
V: TRBV27
size: -
D: -
DNA: TGTGCCAGCAGCCCCGGAAGCTACACTGAAGCTTTCTTT
CDR3: CASSPGSYTEAFF

J: TRBJ2-4
V: TRBV2
size: -
D: -
DNA: TGTGCCAGCACGACGAGAAACATTCAGTACTTC
CDR3: CASTTRNIQYF

J: TRBJ2-7
V: TRBV5-5
size: -
D: -
DNA: TGTGCCAGCAGCGTTGAGACGGGACTTAGTTACGAGCAGTACTTC
CDR3: CASSVETGLSYEQYF

J: TRBJ1-4
V: TRBV7-9
size: -
D: -
DNA: TGTGCCAGCAGCATAGCCCCGGTGGGTGAAAAACTGTTTTTT
CDR3: CASSIAPVGEKLFF

J: TRBJ2-3
V: TRBV6-6
size: -
D: TRBD2
DNA: TGTGCCAGCAGTTACTCGCGGCGGGAGATCCCAGATACGCAGTATTTT
CDR3: CASSYSRREIPDTQYF

J: TRBJ2-7
V: TRBV18
size: -
D: TRBD1
DNA: TGTGCCAGCTCACTGGGACAGGGGGTCACCTACGAGCAGTACTTC
CDR3: CASSLGQGVTYEQYF

J: TRBJ1-1
V: TRBV7-9
size: -
D: -
DNA: TGTGCCAGCAGCCCCCTTGGGCGGGAGAACACTGAAGCTTTCTTT
CDR3: CASSPLGRENTEAFF

J: TRBJ2-3
V: TRBV5-1
size: -
D: TRBD2
DNA: TGCGCCAGCAGCCAGGGACTAGCGGAGAGCACAGATACGCAGTATTTT
CDR3: CASSQGLAESTDTQYF

J: TRBJ2-2
V: TRBV6-1
size: -
D: TRBD1
DNA: TGTGCCAGCGAGGGGGCGCTGCCCGGGGAGCTGTTTTTT
CDR3: CASEGALPGELFF

J: TRBJ2-5
V: TRBV5-8
size: once
D: -
DNA: TGTGCCAGCAGCTTGGAACGGGTGGGAGGGACCCAGTACTTC
CDR3: CASSLERVGGTQYF

J: TRBJ2-3
V: TRBV6-1
size: -
D: -
DNA: TGTGCCAGCAGTGAAGCGCCGGGTAGCACAGATACGCAGTATTTT
CDR3: CASSEAPGSTDTQYF

J: TRBJ2-3
V: TRBV7-2
size: once
D: -
DNA: TGTGCCAGCAGCTTGATGCGGGGGCGGGATACGCAGTATTTT
CDR3: CASSLMRGRDTQYF

J: TRBJ2-5
V: TRBV28
size: -
D: TRBD1
DNA: TGTGCCAGCAGTTCCCCAGGGGGCCGGGGAGAGACCCAGTACTTC
CDR3: CASSSPGGRGETQYF

J: TRBJ2-5
V: TRBV7-2
size: -
D: TRBD2
DNA: TGTGCCAGCAGCCCCCAAATCGGGACTAGCGGGCCTGTGGGGACCCAGTACTTC
CDR3: CASSPQIGTSGPVGTQYF

J: TRBJ1-4
V: TRBV18
size: -
D: -
DNA: TGTGCCAGCTCACCGCAAAATGAAAAACTGTTTTTT
CDR3: CASSPQNEKLFF

J: TRBJ2-1
V: TRBV7-2
size: medium-sized
D: TRBD2
DNA: TGTGCCAGCAGCTTAGAGGGTAGCGGGAGAATCTATGAGCAGTTCTTC
CDR3: CASSLEGSGRIYEQFF

J: TRBJ2-1
V: TRBV5-1
size: -
D: -
DNA: TGCGCCAGCAGCTTGGAACCTGGGACTTACTACAATGAGCAGTTCTTC
CDR3: CASSLEPGTYYNEQFF

J: TRBJ2-3
V: TRBV2
size: large
D: -
DNA: TGTGCCAGCAGTGAAGCGCTTAGCGTTAAGCCAATCCTCACAGATACGCAGTATTTT
CDR3: CASSEALSVKPILTDTQYF

J: TRBJ1-4
V: TRBV18
size: -
D: -
DNA: TGTGCCAGCTCATCAGCAGAAAAACTGTTTTTT
CDR3: CASSSAEKLFF

J: TRBJ2-7
V: TRBV7-2
size: -
D: TRBD2
DNA: TGTGCCAGCAGCTTACCAAGCGGGAGATTCTCCTACGAGCAGTACTTC
CDR3: CASSLPSGRFSYEQYF